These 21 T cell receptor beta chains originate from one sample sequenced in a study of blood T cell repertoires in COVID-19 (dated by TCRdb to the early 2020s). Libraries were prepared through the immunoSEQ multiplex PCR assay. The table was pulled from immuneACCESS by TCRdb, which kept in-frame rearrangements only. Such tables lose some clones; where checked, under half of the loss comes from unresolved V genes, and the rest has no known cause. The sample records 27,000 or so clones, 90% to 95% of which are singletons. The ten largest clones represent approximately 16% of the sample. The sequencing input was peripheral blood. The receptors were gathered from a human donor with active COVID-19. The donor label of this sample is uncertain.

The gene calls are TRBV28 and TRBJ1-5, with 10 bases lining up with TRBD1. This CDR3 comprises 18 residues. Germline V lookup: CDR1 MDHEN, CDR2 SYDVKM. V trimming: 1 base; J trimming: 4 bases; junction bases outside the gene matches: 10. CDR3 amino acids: CASSLSSPRTGGNQPQHF. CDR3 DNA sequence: TGTGCCAGCAGTTTATCTAGCCCCCGGACAGGGGGGAATCAGCCCCAGCATTTT. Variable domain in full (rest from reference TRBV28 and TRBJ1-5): DVKVTQSSRYLVKRTGEKVFLECVQDMDHENMFWYRQDPGLGLRLIYFSYDVKMKEKGDIPEGYSVSREKKERFSLILESASTNQTSMYLCASSLSSPRTGGNQPQHFGDGTRLSIL.

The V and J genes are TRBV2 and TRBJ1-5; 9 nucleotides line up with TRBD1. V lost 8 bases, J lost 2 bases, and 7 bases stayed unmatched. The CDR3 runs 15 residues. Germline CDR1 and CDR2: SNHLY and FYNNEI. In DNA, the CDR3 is TGTGCCAGCGGGGGACAGGGAGTGGGCAATCAGCCCCAGCATTTT. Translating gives CASGGQGVGNQPQHF.

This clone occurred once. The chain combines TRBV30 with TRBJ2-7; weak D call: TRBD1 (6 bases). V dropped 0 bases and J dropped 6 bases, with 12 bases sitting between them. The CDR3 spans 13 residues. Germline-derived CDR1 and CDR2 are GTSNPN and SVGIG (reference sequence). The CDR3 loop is CAWSVRDNGEQYF. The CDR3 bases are TGTGCCTGGAGTGTTAGGGACAATGGCGAGCAGTACTTC.

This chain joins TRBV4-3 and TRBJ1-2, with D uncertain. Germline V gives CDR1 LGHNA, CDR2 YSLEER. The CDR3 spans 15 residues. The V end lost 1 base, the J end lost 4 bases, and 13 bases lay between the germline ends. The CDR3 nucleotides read TGCGCCAGCAGCCAAGTCCCAGCTATAGCCTATGGCTACACCTTC. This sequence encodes CASSQVPAIAYGYTF.

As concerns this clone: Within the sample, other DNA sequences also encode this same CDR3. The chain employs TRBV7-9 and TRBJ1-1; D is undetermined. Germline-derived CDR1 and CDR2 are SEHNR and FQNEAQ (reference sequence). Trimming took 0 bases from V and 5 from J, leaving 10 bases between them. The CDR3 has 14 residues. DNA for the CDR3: TGTGCCAGCAGCTTAGCCAGCACGGGTACTGAAGCTTTCTTT. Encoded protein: CASSLASTGTEAFF. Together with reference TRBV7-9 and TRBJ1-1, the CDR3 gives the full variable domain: DTGVSQNPRHKITKRGQNVTFRCDPISEHNRLYWYRQTLGQGPEFLTYFQNEAQLEKSRLLSDRFSAERPKGSFSTLEIQRTEQGDSAMYLCASSLASTGTEAFFGQGTRLTVV.

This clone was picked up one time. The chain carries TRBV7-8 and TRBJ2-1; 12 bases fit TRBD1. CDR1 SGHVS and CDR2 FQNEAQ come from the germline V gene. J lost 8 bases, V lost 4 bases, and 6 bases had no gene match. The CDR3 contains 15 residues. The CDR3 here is CASSSSGTGGHEQFF. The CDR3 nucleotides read TGTGCCAGCAGCTCTTCCGGGACAGGGGGCCATGAGCAGTTCTTC.

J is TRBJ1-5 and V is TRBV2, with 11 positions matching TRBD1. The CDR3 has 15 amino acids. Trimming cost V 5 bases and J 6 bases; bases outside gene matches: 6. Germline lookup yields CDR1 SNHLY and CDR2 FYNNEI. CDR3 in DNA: TGTGCCAGCAGTCTCTCCGGGACAGGGGGTCAGCCCCAGCATTTT. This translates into CASSLSGTGGQPQHF. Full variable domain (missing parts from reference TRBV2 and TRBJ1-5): EPEVTQTPSHQVTQMGQEVILRCVPISNHLYFYWYRQILGQKVEFLVSFYNNEISEKSEIFDDQFSVERPDGSNFTLKIRSTKLEDSAMYFCASSLSGTGGQPQHFGDGTRLSIL.

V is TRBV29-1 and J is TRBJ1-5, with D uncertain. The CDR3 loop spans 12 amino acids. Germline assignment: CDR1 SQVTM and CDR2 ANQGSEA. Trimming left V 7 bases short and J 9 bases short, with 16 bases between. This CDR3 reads CSGLDLGGPQHF. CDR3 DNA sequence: TGCAGCGGTTTGGATCTGGGAGGGCCCCAGCATTTT.

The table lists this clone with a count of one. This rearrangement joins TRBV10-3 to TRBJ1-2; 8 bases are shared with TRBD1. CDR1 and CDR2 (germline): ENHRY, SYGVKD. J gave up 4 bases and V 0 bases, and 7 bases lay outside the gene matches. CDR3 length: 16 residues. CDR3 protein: CAISESRTGRPYGYTF. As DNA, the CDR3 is TGTGCCATCAGTGAGTCCAGGACAGGGCGACCCTATGGCTACACCTTC.

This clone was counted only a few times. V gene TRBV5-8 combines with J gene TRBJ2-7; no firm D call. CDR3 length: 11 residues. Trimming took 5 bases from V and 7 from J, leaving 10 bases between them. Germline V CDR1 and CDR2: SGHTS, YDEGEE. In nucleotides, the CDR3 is TGTGCCAGCAGGAGGCAGAGGGAGCAGTACTTC. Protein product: CASRRQREQYF.

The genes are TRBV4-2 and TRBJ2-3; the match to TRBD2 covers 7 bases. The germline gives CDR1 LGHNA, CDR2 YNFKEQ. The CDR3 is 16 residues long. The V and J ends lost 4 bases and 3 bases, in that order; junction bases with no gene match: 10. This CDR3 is CASSPRAASGTDTQYF. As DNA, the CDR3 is TGTGCCAGCAGCCCGAGGGCGGCTAGCGGTACAGATACGCAGTATTTT.

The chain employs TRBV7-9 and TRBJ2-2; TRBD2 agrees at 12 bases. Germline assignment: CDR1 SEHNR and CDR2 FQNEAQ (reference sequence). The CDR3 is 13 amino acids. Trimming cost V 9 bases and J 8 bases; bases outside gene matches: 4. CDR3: CASTSGRLGELFF. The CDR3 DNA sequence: TGTGCCAGTACTAGCGGGAGGCTAGGGGAGCTGTTTTTT.

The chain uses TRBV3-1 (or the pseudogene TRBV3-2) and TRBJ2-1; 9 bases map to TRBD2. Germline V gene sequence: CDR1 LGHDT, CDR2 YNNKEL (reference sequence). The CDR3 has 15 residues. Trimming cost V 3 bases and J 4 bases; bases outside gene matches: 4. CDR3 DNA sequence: TGTGCCAGCAGCCATGGCGGGGGGGGTTACAATGAGCAGTTCTTC. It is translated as CASSHGGGGYNEQFF.

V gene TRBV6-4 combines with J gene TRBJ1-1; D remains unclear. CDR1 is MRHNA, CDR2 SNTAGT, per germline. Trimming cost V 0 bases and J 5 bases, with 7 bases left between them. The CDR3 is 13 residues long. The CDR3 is CASSDSPGTEAFF. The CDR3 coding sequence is TGTGCCAGCAGTGACTCCCCCGGGACTGAAGCTTTCTTT.

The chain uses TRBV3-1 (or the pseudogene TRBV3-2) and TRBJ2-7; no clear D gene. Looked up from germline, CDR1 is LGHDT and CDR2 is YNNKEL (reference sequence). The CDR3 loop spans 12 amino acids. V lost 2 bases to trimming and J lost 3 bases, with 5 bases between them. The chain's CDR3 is CASSQSLYEQYF. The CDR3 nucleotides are TGTGCCAGCAGCCAATCACTCTACGAGCAGTACTTC.

CDR3 protein: CASSADRNSNQPQHF. CDR3 bases: TGTGCCAGCAGTGCCGACAGGAATAGCAATCAGCCCCAGCATTTT. The chain recombines TRBV28 with TRBJ1-5; D is possibly TRBD1 (6 bases). This CDR3 is 15 amino acids long. Germline-derived CDR1 and CDR2 are MDHEN and SYDVKM. Trimming shortened V by 5 bases and J by 0 bases, and 11 bases separated the two germline ends. Full variable domain (remainder filled in from reference TRBV28 and TRBJ1-5): DVKVTQSSRYLVKRTGEKVFLECVQDMDHENMFWYRQDPGLGLRLIYFSYDVKMKEKGDIPEGYSVSREKKERFSLILESASTNQTSMYLCASSADRNSNQPQHFGDGTRLSIL.

The CDR3 protein is CASSPSSGHYGYTF. The CDR3 nucleotides are TGTGCCAGCAGTCCTTCCTCAGGCCACTATGGCTACACCTTC. V and J are TRBV6-6 and TRBJ1-2; D remains unclear. There are 14 residues in the CDR3. Germline V CDR1 and CDR2: MNHNY, SVGAGI (reference sequence). V was pared by 5 bases and J by 3 bases, with 13 bases between.

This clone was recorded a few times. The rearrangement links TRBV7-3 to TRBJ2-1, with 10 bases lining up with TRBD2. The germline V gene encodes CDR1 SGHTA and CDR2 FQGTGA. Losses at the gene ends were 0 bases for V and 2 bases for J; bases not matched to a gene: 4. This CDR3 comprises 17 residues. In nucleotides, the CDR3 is TGTGCCAGCAGCTTAACAACTACTAGCGGGACCTACAATGAGCAGTTCTTC. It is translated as CASSLTTTSGTYNEQFF.

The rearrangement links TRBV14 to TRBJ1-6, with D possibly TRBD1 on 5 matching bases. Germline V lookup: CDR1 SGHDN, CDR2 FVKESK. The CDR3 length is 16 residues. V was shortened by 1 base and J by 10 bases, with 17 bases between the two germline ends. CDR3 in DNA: TGTGCCAGCAGCCAAGTAGGAGGGGCGTCAAGATCACCCCTCCACTTT. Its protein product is CASSQVGGASRSPLHF. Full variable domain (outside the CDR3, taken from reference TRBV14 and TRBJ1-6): EAGVTQFPSHSVIEKGQTVTLRCDPISGHDNLYWYRRVMGKEIKFLLHFVKESKQDESGMPNNRFLAERTGGTYSTLKVQPAELEDSGVYFCASSQVGGASRSPLHFGNGTRLTVT.

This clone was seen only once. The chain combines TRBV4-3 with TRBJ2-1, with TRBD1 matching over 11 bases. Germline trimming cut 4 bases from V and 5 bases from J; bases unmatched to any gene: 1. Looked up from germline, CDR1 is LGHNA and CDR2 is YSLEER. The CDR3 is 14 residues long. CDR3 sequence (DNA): TGCGCCAGCAGCCCGGGACAGGGGGACAATGAGCAGTTCTTC. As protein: CASSPGQGDNEQFF.

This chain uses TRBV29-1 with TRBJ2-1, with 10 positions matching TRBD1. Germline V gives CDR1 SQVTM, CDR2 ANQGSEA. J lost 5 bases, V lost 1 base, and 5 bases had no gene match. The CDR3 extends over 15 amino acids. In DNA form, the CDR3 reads TGCAGCGTTGAAGCCTGGACAGGGGGAAACAATGAGCAGTTCTTC. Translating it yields CSVEAWTGGNNEQFF.